The sequence of this T cell receptor beta chain was determined in a study of yellow fever vaccine responses in identical twins (dated 2018 in TCRdb). Study-wide context: In the study, vaccine-responding T cell clones were precisely tracked in identical twins. Overall results and qualifications from the work: According to the authors, the vaccine-induced T cell response in identical twins seemed to be partly convergent and partly specific to each individual.

Library preparation employed RT-PCR. The sequencer was an Illumina HiSeq 2500. The public sequencing data were trimmed at Q25 with fastp and processed into clonotypes with MiXCR by TCRdb, which kept only in-frame beta chains. Rows matching on CDR3 protein sequence are summarized as one entry with the most common DNA and genes. The sample yields tens of thousands of distinct CDR3 sequences; roughly 80% were counted once. The ten largest clones capture more than 4.5% of the sample. Notes on this clonotype: What this receptor recognizes is not known. No much larger clonotype is one base removed from it; base qualities were not supplied.

Sequenced here: T cells from blood (PBMCs), unsorted or a sorted subset (not recorded which), sampled before or after yellow fever vaccination (not recorded which). The source is a woman aged 18 to 35 who received the yellow fever vaccine. Donor details come from another sample of the same person, matched by shared clones.

The CDR3 protein sequence reads: CASSPLYRGHVSYGYTF. The DNA is as follows: TGTGCCAGCTCACCACTCTACAGGGGGCATGTCAGCTATGGCTACACCTTC. The receptor chain draws on TRBV18 and TRBJ1-2, and 9 junction bases match TRBD1. Via the germline V gene, CDR1 is KGHSH and CDR2 LQKENI. V is cut back by 1 base and J by 4 bases, with 10 bases in the junction unmatched. From cysteine to phenylalanine, the CDR3 is 17 amino acids long. Just CDR3 DNA is preserved here, 51 bases in frame from base 1.